This T cell receptor beta chain is from a study of T cells in Graves' hyperthyroidism and ophthalmopathy. Each ophthalmopathy patient scored at least 3 on the Clinical Activity Score and at least 4 on NOSPECS grade, with duration under 3 months. RNA transcripts provided the source from which TCR beta CDR3 regions were amplified. With the HTBI primer set, the TCR CDR3 went through a first round of RT-PCR. From the multiplex PCR reads, TCRdb called clonotypes with MiXCR, one entry per CDR3 protein. Found here are about 600,000 distinct CDR3 sequences, approximately 16% of them singletons; the top ten hold 2.5% to 4%. Regarding the study as a whole: Researchers report that a 13 V-J model separated ophthalmopathy from stable hyperthyroidism.

This clonotype was recorded many times. Its antigen is as yet unknown. This TCR came from a woman aged 40 to 50 with Graves' ophthalmopathy. The sequencing input was blood.

DNA of the CDR3: TGTGCCTGGAGTCCCCTCAATGAGCAGTTCTTC. It encodes CAWSPLNEQFF. The chain joins TRBV30 to TRBJ2-1; D is undetermined. CDR3 length: 11 residues. Trimming left V 2 bases short and J 6 bases short, with 5 bases between. The germline V gene has CDR1 GTSNPN and CDR2 SVGIG (reference sequence).